This is a list of T cell receptor beta chains from one sample in a study of T cell responses to AZD1222 COVID-19 vaccine. Assay used: immunoSEQ multiplex PCR; TCRdb lists only in-frame clones, some missing. The sample lists 94,000 or so clones; 89% were seen once. The source was peripheral blood, collected on day 0 of AZD1222 vaccination. The receptors here all came from an adult in good health. Both conserved end residues are part of each CDR3. The D gene is left open where the match is weak. Clone size, where shown, is once, few, many, or a class for clones that have expanded.

J gene	V gene	clone size	D gene	CDR3 DNA	CDR3 protein
TRBJ2-5	TRBV7-8	-	TRBD2	TGTGCCAGCAGCTGGGAGACTAGCGGGGGGGTGACCCAGTACTTC	CASSWETSGGVTQYF
TRBJ1-4	TRBV6-2/TRBV6-3	once	TRBD1	TGTGCCAGCAGCCGCGCAGGGGGCGATGGTGAAAAACTGTTTTTT	CASSRAGGDGEKLFF
TRBJ2-1	TRBV7-2	-	TRBD2	TGTGCCAGCAGCTGGACTAGCGGGGGGGGCAATGAGCAGTTCTTC	CASSWTSGGGNEQFF
TRBJ2-7	TRBV13	-	-	TGTGCCAGCAGCTCCCCCCACCTGGGGGACGAGCAGTACTTC	CASSSPHLGDEQYF
TRBJ2-1	TRBV30	-	TRBD1	TGTGCCTGGAGTATGGACAGGGGGCAATGGGCCTACAATGAGCAGTTCTTC	CAWSMDRGQWAYNEQFF
TRBJ2-2	TRBV9	-	-	TGTGCCAGCAGCCCGCGGGCGAACACCGGGGAGCTGTTTTTT	CASSPRANTGELFF
TRBJ2-7	TRBV2	-	TRBD1	TGTGCCAGCAGTGCCGGACAGGGGGCCCCGAAGACATCCGAGCAGTACTTC	CASSAGQGAPKTSEQYF
TRBJ2-7	TRBV28	once	-	TGTGCCAGCAGTCAATCAGGGCTCGAGCAGTACTTC	CASSQSGLEQYF
TRBJ1-5	TRBV6-5	-	-	TGTGCCAGCAACAGGGCGAATCAGCCCCAGCATTTT	CASNRANQPQHF
TRBJ2-3	TRBV24-1	-	-	TGTGCCACCAGTGATGTACAGTTTGCAGATACGCAGTATTTT	CATSDVQFADTQYF